The text below deals with one T cell receptor beta chain. The authors' processing: Scientists estimated how many nucleated cells there were by amplifying reference gene primers. Some clones are missing from TCRdb's copy, which holds only in-frame ones; the method was immunoSEQ multiplex PCR. Clonal size and the V and J genes are those of that table, whereas D and trimming came from the DNA. The sample includes about 190,000 clones, roughly 80% seen only once; the top ten take under 15%. This sample was taken from a study of blood T cell repertoires in COVID-19. Study overall: The United States, Italy and Spain were the sources of the acute and convalescent COVID-19 samples. The cDNA or gDNA used as material had been derived from T cells, B-cell-depleted T cells, or PBMCs.

There are 15 residues in the CDR3. Trimming at V came to 5 bases and at J to 5 bases, leaving 10 bases not matched to a gene. Germline assignment: CDR1 LNHDA and CDR2 SQIVND (reference sequence). This sequence originates from a man aged 25-45 years with active or convalescent COVID-19. The chain has TRBV19 and TRBJ1-2; 8 nucleotides align to TRBD1. The sequencing input was peripheral blood. The chain's CDR3 is CASSLGTGLFYGYTF. The DNA of the CDR3 is TGTGCCAGTAGTCTGGGGACAGGTTTGTTTTATGGCTACACCTTC.